These 30 T cell receptor beta chains were all obtained from the same sample, sequenced in a study of blood T cell repertoires in COVID-19. Measured with immunoSEQ multiplex PCR; TCRdb has only the in-frame clones, and not every one. Among 150,000 to 200,000 clones, less than 90% were seen once, and the ten largest hold roughly 1.2%. The sequencing sample was made of PBMCs or T cells enriched from blood (not recorded which). The receptors stem from a human donor with acute COVID-19. The donor label of this sample is uncertain.

CDR3 protein: CASSWTGLTNEKLFF. The CDR3 coding sequence is TGCGCCAGCAGCTGGACAGGGTTAACTAATGAAAAACTGTTTTTT. The chain carries TRBV5-1 and TRBJ1-4; 8 bases are shared with TRBD1. The germline gives CDR1 SGHRS, CDR2 YFSETQ. The V segment lost 3 bases and the J segment 1 base; nucleotides outside the gene matches: 2. This CDR3 is 15 amino acids long. Full variable domain (missing parts from reference TRBV5-1 and TRBJ1-4): KAGVTQTPRYLIKTRGQQVTLSCSPISGHRSVSWYQQTPGQGLQFLFEYFSETQRNKGNFPGRFSGRQFSNSRSEMNVSTLELGDSALYLCASSWTGLTNEKLFFGSGTQLSVL.

The count of this clone is one. The chain is built from TRBV27 and TRBJ1-5; weak D call: TRBD1 (5 bases). V gave up 1 base and J gave up 6 bases, with 10 bases separating them. The CDR3 sequence is 14 residues long. CDR1 is MNHEY and CDR2 is SMNVEV in the germline V gene (reference sequence). The CDR3 DNA follows: TGTGCCAGCAGTTTATTCAGGGCAACTCAGCCCCAGCATTTT. Protein product: CASSLFRATQPQHF.

This clone was seen a handful of times. At the DNA level, this CDR3 is encoded by other sequences in the same sample as well. The rearrangement joins TRBV2 to TRBJ2-7; TRBD1 agrees at 8 bases. The CDR3 totals 13 residues. The germline V gene encodes CDR1 SNHLY and CDR2 FYNNEI. Losses at the gene ends were 3 bases for V and 5 bases for J; bases not matched to a gene: 3. For the CDR3, the DNA is TGTGCCAGCAGTGACAGGGGGCTCGACGAGCAGTACTTC. It translates to CASSDRGLDEQYF.

This clone has only a few counts. The CDR3 protein is CASGEKAPRGTEAFF. DNA for the CDR3: TGTGCTAGTGGGGAGAAGGCGCCGCGGGGCACTGAAGCTTTCTTT. The rearrangement uses TRBV12-5 and TRBJ1-1; no clear D gene. Germline V gene lookup returns CDR1 LGHNT and CDR2 FRNRAP. The CDR3 is 15 residues long. V was cut by 6 bases and J by 4 bases, with 18 bases left in between. The full variable domain, rest sourced from reference TRBV12-5 and TRBJ1-1, is DARVTQTPRHKVTEMGQEVTMRCQPILGHNTVFWYRQTMMQGLELLAYFRNRAPLDDSGMPKDRFSAEMPDATLATLKIQPSEPRDSAVYFCASGEKAPRGTEAFFGQGTRLTVV.

The genes are TRBV6-6 and TRBJ1-1, with TRBD1 identical over 9 bases. Germline CDR1 and CDR2: MNHNY and SVGAGI (reference sequence). This CDR3 is 12 amino acids long. With V trimmed by 6 bases and J by 11 bases, 7 bases remained unmatched. In DNA form, the CDR3 reads TGTGCCAGCAGAATGGACAGGGGAGTCGCTTTCTTT. This translates into CASRMDRGVAFF.

The genes are TRBV7-8 and TRBJ2-5; 8 positions agree with TRBD1. The CDR3 runs 14 residues. Looked up from germline, CDR1 is SGHVS and CDR2 is FQNEAQ. The V segment lost 2 bases and the J segment 2 bases; nucleotides outside the gene matches: 1. In nucleotides, the CDR3 is TGTGCCAGCAGCTTAACAGGGGGGCAAGAGACCCAGTACTTC. Protein product: CASSLTGGQETQYF.

The genes are TRBV28 and TRBJ1-1; D possibly corresponds to TRBD1 (5 bases). The CDR3 runs to 13 residues. Trimming removed 6 bases from V and 6 bases from J, with 14 bases in between. Germline V gene sequence: CDR1 MDHEN, CDR2 SYDVKM. The DNA of the CDR3 is TGTGCCAGCAGCTCCTCCACGGGGGCTGAAGCTTTCTTT. It translates to CASSSSTGAEAFF. The variable domain in full, completed from reference TRBV28 and TRBJ1-1, reads DVKVTQSSRYLVKRTGEKVFLECVQDMDHENMFWYRQDPGLGLRLIYFSYDVKMKEKGDIPEGYSVSREKKERFSLILESASTNQTSMYLCASSSSTGAEAFFGQGTRLTVV.

This clone was counted once. CDR3 sequence (DNA): TGTGCCAGCAGCCCTCTAAACTCCTATGGCTACACCTTC. Amino acid sequence: CASSPLNSYGYTF. The gene calls are TRBV7-2 and TRBJ1-2; no reliable D call. The CDR3 length is 13 residues. In germline, CDR1 is SGHTA, CDR2 FQGNSA. Trimming cost V 5 bases and J 4 bases, with 11 bases left between them.

This chain connects TRBV13 to TRBJ1-2, with a weak D call TRBD1 (5 bases). The V gene lost 4 bases and the J gene lost 4 bases, with 13 bases spanning the gap. Germline CDR1 and CDR2: PRHDT and FYEKMQ (reference sequence). CDR3 length equals 14 residues. In DNA, the CDR3 is TGTGCCAGCAGCTGGAGGGACCTCGGCTATGGCTACACCTTC. Translated: CASSWRDLGYGYTF.

The chain is built from TRBV5-1 and TRBJ1-1; D is unclear. CDR1 SGHRS and CDR2 YFSETQ come from the germline V gene. Trimming stripped 4 bases from V and 1 base from J, with 11 bases between. This CDR3 has 14 amino acids. Here the CDR3 DNA reads TGCGCCAGCAGCCCCTTCGCAGGGAACACTGAAGCTTTCTTT. Translated, it gives CASSPFAGNTEAFF.

Only one count was recorded for this clone. V and J are TRBV6-1 and TRBJ1-3; D remains unclear. Germline assignment: CDR1 MNHNS and CDR2 SASEGT. V lost 2 bases and J 5 bases, leaving 7 bases between the germline ends. This CDR3 has 13 amino acids. The CDR3 sequence is CASSELVRNTIYF. CDR3 DNA: TGTGCCAGCAGTGAATTAGTTCGAAACACCATATATTTT.

J is TRBJ1-1 and V is TRBV4-2; D ambiguous. This CDR3 contains 16 residues. Germline CDR1 is LGHNA and CDR2 is YNFKEQ. V lost 6 bases and J lost 6, with 23 bases in between. Here the CDR3 reads CASSPITYRSNAEAFF. The CDR3 DNA is TGTGCCAGCAGTCCTATCACCTACCGGTCCAACGCTGAAGCTTTCTTT.

The genes are TRBV30 and TRBJ2-7; no clear D. V lost 2 bases to trimming and J lost 0 bases, with 8 bases between them. From germline, CDR1 is GTSNPN and CDR2 SVGIG (reference sequence). The CDR3 totals 13 residues. CDR3 loop: CAWSPLLSYEQYF. In DNA form, the CDR3 reads TGTGCCTGGAGTCCACTCCTCTCCTACGAGCAGTACTTC.

This clone occurred a few times. This rearrangement joins TRBV30 to TRBJ1-2, with TRBD1 identical over 7 bases. This CDR3 region has 13 residues. The ends lost 1 base at V and 1 base at J; junction bases unmatched: 0. Germline assignment: CDR1 GTSNPN and CDR2 SVGIG (reference sequence). In DNA, the CDR3 is TGTGCCTGGAGTGGGGACAGTAACTATGGCTACACCTTC. The encoded protein is CAWSGDSNYGYTF.

A single count supports this clone. The chain joins TRBV6-2 or TRBV6-3 to TRBJ1-2; 7 nucleotides agree with TRBD1. CDR1 is MNHEY and CDR2 is SVGEGT in the germline V gene. V lost 2 bases and J lost 4; bases outside the gene matches: 4. The CDR3 covers 14 residues. CDR3: CASSYVTGSYGYTF. In DNA form, the CDR3 reads TGTGCCAGCAGTTACGTGACAGGGAGCTATGGCTACACCTTC.

This chain joins TRBV12-3 or TRBV12-4 and TRBJ2-3; D not resolved. With 3 bases removed from V and 9 bases from J, the gap between germline ends came to 7 bases. This CDR3 has 11 residues. CDR3 sequence: CASSFEYTQYF. CDR3 nucleotides: TGTGCCAGCAGTTTCGAGTACACGCAGTATTTT.

The chain couples TRBV6-2 or TRBV6-3 to TRBJ1-6; D unclear. Trimming removed 5 bases at V and 7 bases at J, with 12 bases between. The CDR3 extends over 14 amino acids. CDR1 and CDR2 from the germline V gene are MNHEY and SVGEGT. CDR3 sequence: CASSLRELNSPLHF. The CDR3 DNA reads as TGTGCCAGCAGTCTACGGGAGCTAAATTCACCCCTCCACTTT.

This chain connects TRBV28 to TRBJ1-1, with 8 positions matching TRBD1. From germline, CDR1 is MDHEN and CDR2 SYDVKM. The CDR3 loop spans 13 amino acids. The V and J ends lost 3 bases and 5 bases, in that order; junction bases with no gene match: 2. The CDR3 is CASSFRGRTEAFF. CDR3 bases: TGTGCCAGCAGTTTCAGGGGGCGAACTGAAGCTTTCTTT.

The chain employs TRBV6-5 and TRBJ2-5; perhaps TRBD2 as D (7 bases). CDR3 length: 15 residues. The germline V gene has CDR1 MNHEY and CDR2 SVGAGI. The ends were cut back, 5 bases at V and 1 base at J, with 14 bases in the middle. As DNA, the CDR3 is TGTGCCAGCAGTCCCCCGGGGGGCAGCCAAGAGACCCAGTACTTC. Protein product: CASSPPGGSQETQYF.

This chain connects TRBV12-5 to TRBJ2-1; 7 bases align to TRBD1. Trimming removed 1 base from V and 2 bases from J; junction bases left unmatched: 5. This CDR3 has 16 amino acids. CDR1 is LGHNT and CDR2 is FRNRAP in the germline V gene. CDR3 bases: TGTGCTAGTGGTTTGGGCCGACAGGGCCCCTACAATGAGCAGTTCTTC. It yields the protein CASGLGRQGPYNEQFF.

This chain joins TRBV5-6 and TRBJ1-2; D not resolved. The V end lost 0 bases, the J end lost 7 bases, and 7 bases lay between the germline ends. The CDR3 loop spans 12 amino acids. Germline assignment: CDR1 SGHDT and CDR2 YYEEEE. The CDR3 reads CASSLEPLGYTF. The CDR3, as DNA: TGTGCCAGCAGCTTGGAACCACTTGGCTACACCTTC.

V usage is TRBV29-1 and J usage is TRBJ2-7; TRBD1 aligns across 7 bases. Germline V gives CDR1 SQVTM, CDR2 ANQGSEA. This CDR3 contains 13 residues. V trimming: 7 bases; J trimming: 0 bases; junction bases outside the gene matches: 6. The CDR3 DNA reads as TGCAGCGCCCAGGGACAGATCTCCTACGAGCAGTACTTC. This sequence encodes CSAQGQISYEQYF.

The chain carries TRBV19 and TRBJ1-2; 12 bases are a match to TRBD1. J was trimmed by 4 bases and V by 6 bases; bases with no gene match: 15. The CDR3 is made up of 18 amino acids. Germline V CDR1 and CDR2: LNHDA, SQIVND (reference sequence). The DNA of the CDR3 is TGTGCCAGTAGGCCGGGACAGGGGGCGAAGTATCGATCCTATGGCTACACCTTC. This translates into CASRPGQGAKYRSYGYTF.

The chain combines TRBV5-1 with TRBJ2-5; D might be TRBD1 (6 bases). The CDR3 extends over 15 amino acids. Germline CDR1 is SGHRS and CDR2 is YFSETQ. V was clipped by 3 bases and J by 1 base, with 13 bases between them. The CDR3 DNA reads TGCGCCAGCAGCTCTGGGGCAGGGGTCCAAGAGACCCAGTACTTC. This translates into CASSSGAGVQETQYF.

This chain links TRBV2 with TRBJ2-1; TRBD1 aligns across 7 bases. The CDR3 loop spans 18 amino acids. Germline values: CDR1 SNHLY, CDR2 FYNNEI. The V and J ends lost 4 bases and 2 bases, in that order; junction bases with no gene match: 14. The CDR3 sequence: CASSGVATSDRAYNEQFF. The CDR3, as DNA: TGTGCCAGCAGTGGAGTTGCCACTTCAGACAGGGCCTACAATGAGCAGTTCTTC.

This chain connects TRBV6-1 to TRBJ2-7; 7 positions agree with TRBD1. There are 15 residues in the CDR3. The junction had 8 bases not matched to a gene; V was cut back by 2 bases and J by 4 bases. Germline CDR1 MNHNS, CDR2 SASEGT. Written as DNA, the CDR3 is TGTGCCAGCAGTGAACGTGACAGGGCAGGGTACGAGCAGTACTTC. This encodes CASSERDRAGYEQYF.

The V gene is TRBV7-3, the J gene TRBJ1-6; no firm D call. Germline CDR1 is SGHTA and CDR2 is FQGTGA. CDR3 length equals 15 residues. V lost 5 bases, J lost 10 bases, and 18 bases lay in between. The CDR3 coding sequence is TGTGCCAGCAGCCCTGGAGGTGCCGGTGGGTCACCCCTCCACTTT. This gives the protein CASSPGGAGGSPLHF.

The chain uses TRBV4-3 and TRBJ2-1; maybe TRBD2 (6 bases). CDR1 and CDR2 (germline): LGHNA, YSLEER. The ends were cut back, 1 base at V and 15 bases at J, with 13 bases in the middle. This CDR3 contains 12 residues. The CDR3 spells CASSQGRGLPFF. For the CDR3, the DNA is TGCGCCAGCAGCCAAGGACGGGGGTTGCCGTTCTTC.

The V and J genes are TRBV29-1 and TRBJ2-1; D is perhaps TRBD2 (5 bases). The germline V gene encodes CDR1 SQVTM and CDR2 ANQGSEA. The CDR3 has 15 amino acids. Trimming removed 3 bases at V and 3 bases at J, with 15 bases between. This chain's CDR3 is CSVDRRGIGYNEQFF. The CDR3 DNA sequence: TGCAGCGTTGATCGCCGGGGAATAGGCTACAATGAGCAGTTCTTC.

The gene calls are TRBV24-1 and TRBJ1-5; a possible D gene is TRBD1 (5 bases). Germline V gene data show CDR1 as KGHDR and CDR2 as SFDVKD. V dropped 2 bases and J dropped 3 bases, with 10 bases sitting between them. The length of the CDR3 is 15 residues. The CDR3: CATSDWGEPNQPQHF. The DNA for the CDR3 is TGTGCCACCAGTGATTGGGGGGAGCCCAATCAGCCCCAGCATTTT.